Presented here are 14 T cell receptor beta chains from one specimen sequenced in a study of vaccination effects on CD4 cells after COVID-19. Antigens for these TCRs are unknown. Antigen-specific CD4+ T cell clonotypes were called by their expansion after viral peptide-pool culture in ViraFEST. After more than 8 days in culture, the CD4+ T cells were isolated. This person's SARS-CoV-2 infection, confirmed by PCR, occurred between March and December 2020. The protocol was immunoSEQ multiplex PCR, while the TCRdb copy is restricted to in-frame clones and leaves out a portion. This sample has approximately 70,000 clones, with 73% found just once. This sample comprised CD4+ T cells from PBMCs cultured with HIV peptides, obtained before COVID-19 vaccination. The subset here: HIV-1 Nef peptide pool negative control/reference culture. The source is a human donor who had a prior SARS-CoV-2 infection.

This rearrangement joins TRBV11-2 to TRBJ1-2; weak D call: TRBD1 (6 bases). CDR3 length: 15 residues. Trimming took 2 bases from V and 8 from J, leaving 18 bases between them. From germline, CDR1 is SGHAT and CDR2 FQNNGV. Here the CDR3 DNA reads TGTGCCAGCAGCTTAAGGGAGGACAGTGCGATAGGCTACACCTTC. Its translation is CASSLREDSAIGYTF.

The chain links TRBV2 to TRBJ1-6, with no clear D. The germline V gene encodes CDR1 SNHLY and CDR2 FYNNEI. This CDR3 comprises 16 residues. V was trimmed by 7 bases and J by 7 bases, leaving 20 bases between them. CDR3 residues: CASILSLVGRNSPLHF. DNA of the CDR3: TGTGCCAGCATCCTTTCATTGGTAGGGAGAAATTCACCCCTCCACTTT.

CDR3 nucleotides: TGCGCCAGCAGCCTCAGGGACACAGATACGCAGTATTTT. It translates to CASSLRDTDTQYF. The chain combines TRBV5-1 with TRBJ2-3, with a possible D match to TRBD1 (5 bases). The ends were cut back, 4 bases at V and 2 bases at J, with 8 bases in the middle. The CDR3 runs 13 residues. Germline lookup yields CDR1 SGHRS and CDR2 YFSETQ.

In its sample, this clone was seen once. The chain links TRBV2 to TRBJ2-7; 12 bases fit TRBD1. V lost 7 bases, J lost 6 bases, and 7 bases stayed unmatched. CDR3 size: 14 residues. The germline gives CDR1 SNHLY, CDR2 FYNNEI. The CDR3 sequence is CASITGTGGAEQYF. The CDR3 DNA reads TGTGCCAGCATCACCGGGACAGGGGGCGCCGAGCAGTACTTC. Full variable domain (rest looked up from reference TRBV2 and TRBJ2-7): EPEVTQTPSHQVTQMGQEVILRCVPISNHLYFYWYRQILGQKVEFLVSFYNNEISEKSEIFDDQFSVERPDGSNFTLKIRSTKLEDSAMYFCASITGTGGAEQYFGPGTRLTVT.

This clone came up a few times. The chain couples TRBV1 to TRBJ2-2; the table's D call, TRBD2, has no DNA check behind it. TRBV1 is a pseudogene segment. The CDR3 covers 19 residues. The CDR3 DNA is TGCACCAGCAGCCAAGATCGGGATAGGGCGGGGGGGCCTTGTATGGTGCTGTTTTTT. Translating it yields CTSSQDRDRAGGPCMVLFF.

The CDR3 DNA sequence: TGTGCCAGCAGTGAAGCTTCGGGAAACACCATATATTTT. It encodes CASSEASGNTIYF. The V call is TRBV2, the J call TRBJ1-3; D gene uncertain. Trimming took off 0 bases at V and 4 bases at J, with 4 bases between the two ends. Germline V CDR1 and CDR2: SNHLY, FYNNEI. The CDR3 spans 13 residues.

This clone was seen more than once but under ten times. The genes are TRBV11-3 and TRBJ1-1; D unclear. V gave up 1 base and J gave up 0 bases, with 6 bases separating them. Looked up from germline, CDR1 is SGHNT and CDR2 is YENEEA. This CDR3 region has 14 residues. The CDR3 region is CASSLGSVNTEAFF. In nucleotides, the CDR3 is TGTGCCAGCAGCTTAGGTTCTGTGAACACTGAAGCTTTCTTT.

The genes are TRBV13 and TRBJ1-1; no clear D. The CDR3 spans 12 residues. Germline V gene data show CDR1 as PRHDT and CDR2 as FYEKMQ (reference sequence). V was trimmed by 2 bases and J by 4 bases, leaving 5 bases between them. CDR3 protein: CASSLFTTEAFF. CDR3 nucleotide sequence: TGTGCCAGCAGCTTATTCACCACTGAAGCTTTCTTT.

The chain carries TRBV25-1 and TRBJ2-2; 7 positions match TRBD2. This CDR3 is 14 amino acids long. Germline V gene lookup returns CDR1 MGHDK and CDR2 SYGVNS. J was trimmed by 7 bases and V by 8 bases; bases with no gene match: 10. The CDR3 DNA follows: TGTGCCAGCGGAATTGCGGGGGTAGTCGGGGAGCTGTTTTTT. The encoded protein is CASGIAGVVGELFF.

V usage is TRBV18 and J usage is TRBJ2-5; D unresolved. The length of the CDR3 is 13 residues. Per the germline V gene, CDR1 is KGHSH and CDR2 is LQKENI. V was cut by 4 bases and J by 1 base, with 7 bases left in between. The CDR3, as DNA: TGTGCCAGCTCACAAACCCTCCAAGAGACCCAGTACTTC. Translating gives CASSQTLQETQYF.

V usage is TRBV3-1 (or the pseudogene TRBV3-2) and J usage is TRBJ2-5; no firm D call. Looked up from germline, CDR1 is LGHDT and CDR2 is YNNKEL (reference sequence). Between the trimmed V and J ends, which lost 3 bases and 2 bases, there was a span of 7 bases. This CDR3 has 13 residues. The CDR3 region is CASSHRHQETQYF. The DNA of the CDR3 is TGTGCCAGCAGCCATCGGCATCAAGAGACCCAGTACTTC.

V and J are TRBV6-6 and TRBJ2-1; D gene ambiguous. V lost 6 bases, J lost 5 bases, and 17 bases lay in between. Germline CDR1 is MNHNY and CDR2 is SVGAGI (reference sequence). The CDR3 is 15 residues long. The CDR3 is CASRRPTLLDNEQFF. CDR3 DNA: TGTGCCAGCAGACGACCCACCTTGCTGGACAATGAGCAGTTCTTC.

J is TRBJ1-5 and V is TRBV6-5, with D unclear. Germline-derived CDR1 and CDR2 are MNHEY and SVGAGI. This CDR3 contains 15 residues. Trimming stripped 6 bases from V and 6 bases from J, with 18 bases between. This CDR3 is CASSAFGQPSQPQHF. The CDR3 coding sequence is TGTGCCAGCAGCGCATTTGGTCAGCCTTCTCAGCCCCAGCATTTT.

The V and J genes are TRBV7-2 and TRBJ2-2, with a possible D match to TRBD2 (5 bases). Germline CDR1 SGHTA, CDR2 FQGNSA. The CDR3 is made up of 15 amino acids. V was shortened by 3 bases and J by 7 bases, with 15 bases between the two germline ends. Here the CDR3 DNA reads TGTGCCAGCAGCTTTTTTTCAACCCGGGGCGGGGAGCTGTTTTTT. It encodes CASSFFSTRGGELFF.